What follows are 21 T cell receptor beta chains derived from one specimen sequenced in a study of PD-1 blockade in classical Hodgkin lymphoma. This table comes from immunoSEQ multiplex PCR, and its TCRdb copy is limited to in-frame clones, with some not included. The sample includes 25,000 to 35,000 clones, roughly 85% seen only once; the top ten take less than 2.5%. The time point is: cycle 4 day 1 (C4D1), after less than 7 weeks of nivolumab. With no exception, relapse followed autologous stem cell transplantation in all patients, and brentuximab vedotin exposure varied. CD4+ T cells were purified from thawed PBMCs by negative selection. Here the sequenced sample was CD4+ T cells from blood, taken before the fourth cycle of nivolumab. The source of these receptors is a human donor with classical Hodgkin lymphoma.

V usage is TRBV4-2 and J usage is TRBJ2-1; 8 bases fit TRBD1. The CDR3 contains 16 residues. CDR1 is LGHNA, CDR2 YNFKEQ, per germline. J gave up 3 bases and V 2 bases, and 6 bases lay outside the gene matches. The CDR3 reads CASSQRGQGLYNEQFF. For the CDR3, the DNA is TGTGCCAGCAGCCAACGTGGACAGGGCCTCTACAATGAGCAGTTCTTC.

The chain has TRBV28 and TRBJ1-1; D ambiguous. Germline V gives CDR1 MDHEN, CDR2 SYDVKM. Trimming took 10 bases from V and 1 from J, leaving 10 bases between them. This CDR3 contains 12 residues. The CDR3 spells CATTGRNTEAFF. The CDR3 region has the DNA TGTGCCACCACGGGTAGGAACACTGAAGCTTTCTTT.

The CDR3 reads CASRGTGGPTDTQYF. The CDR3 DNA is TGCGCCAGCAGGGGGACAGGGGGCCCCACAGATACGCAGTATTTT. The chain recombines TRBV5-1 with TRBJ2-3, with 12 bases fitting TRBD1. Germline assignment: CDR1 SGHRS and CDR2 YFSETQ. This CDR3 comprises 15 residues. J was trimmed by 2 bases and V by 5 bases; bases with no gene match: 3.

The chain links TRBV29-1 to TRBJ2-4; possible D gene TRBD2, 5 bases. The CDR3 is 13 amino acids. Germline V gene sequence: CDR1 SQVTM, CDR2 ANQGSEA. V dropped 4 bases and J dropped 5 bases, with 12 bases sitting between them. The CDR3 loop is CSVVRVDENIQYF. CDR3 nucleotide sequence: TGCAGCGTTGTGAGGGTGGACGAAAACATTCAGTACTTC.

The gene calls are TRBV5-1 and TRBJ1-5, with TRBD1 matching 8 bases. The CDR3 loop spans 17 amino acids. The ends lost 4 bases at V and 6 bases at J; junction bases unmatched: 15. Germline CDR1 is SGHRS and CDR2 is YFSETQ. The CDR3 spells CASSPIPTGDGGQPQHF. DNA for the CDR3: TGCGCCAGCAGCCCCATACCGACAGGGGACGGGGGTCAGCCCCAGCATTTT. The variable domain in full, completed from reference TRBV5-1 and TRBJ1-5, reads KAGVTQTPRYLIKTRGQQVTLSCSPISGHRSVSWYQQTPGQGLQFLFEYFSETQRNKGNFPGRFSGRQFSNSRSEMNVSTLELGDSALYLCASSPIPTGDGGQPQHFGDGTRLSIL.

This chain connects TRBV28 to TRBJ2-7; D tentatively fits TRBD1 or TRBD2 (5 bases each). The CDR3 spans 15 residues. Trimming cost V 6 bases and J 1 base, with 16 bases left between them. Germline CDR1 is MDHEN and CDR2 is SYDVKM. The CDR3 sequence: CASSQRDPLSYEQYF. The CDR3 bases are TGTGCCAGCAGCCAAAGGGACCCTCTTTCCTACGAGCAGTACTTC.

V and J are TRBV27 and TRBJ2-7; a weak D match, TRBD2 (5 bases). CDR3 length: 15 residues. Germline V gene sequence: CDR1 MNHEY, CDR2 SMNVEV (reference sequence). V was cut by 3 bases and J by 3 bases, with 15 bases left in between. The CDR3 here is CASSFRSEGVYEQYF. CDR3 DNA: TGTGCCAGCAGTTTTAGGAGTGAGGGTGTCTACGAGCAGTACTTC.

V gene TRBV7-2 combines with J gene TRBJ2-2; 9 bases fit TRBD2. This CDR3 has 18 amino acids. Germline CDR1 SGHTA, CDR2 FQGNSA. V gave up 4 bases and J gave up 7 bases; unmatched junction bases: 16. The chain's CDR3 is CASSSIGGLAGRDGELFF. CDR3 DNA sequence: TGTGCCAGCAGCTCTATAGGAGGGCTAGCGGGACGGGACGGGGAGCTGTTTTTT.

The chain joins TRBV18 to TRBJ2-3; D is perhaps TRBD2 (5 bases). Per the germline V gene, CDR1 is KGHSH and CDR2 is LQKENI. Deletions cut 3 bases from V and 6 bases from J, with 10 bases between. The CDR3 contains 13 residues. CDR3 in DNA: TGTGCCAGCTCACCCCTAGCCGGGGATACGCAGTATTTT. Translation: CASSPLAGDTQYF.

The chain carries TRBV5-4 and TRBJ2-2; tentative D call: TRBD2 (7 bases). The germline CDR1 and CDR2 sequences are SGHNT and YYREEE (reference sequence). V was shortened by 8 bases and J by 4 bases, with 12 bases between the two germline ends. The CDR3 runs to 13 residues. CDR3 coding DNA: TGTGCCAGGGGGGGGCCCGGCACCGGGGAGCTGTTTTTT. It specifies CARGGPGTGELFF.

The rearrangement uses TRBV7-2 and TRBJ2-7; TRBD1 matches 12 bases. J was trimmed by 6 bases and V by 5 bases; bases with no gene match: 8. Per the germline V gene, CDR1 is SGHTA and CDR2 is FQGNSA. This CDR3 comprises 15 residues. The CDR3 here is CASSPTGTGGFEQYF. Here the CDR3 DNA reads TGTGCCAGCAGCCCTACCGGGACAGGGGGCTTCGAGCAGTACTTC.

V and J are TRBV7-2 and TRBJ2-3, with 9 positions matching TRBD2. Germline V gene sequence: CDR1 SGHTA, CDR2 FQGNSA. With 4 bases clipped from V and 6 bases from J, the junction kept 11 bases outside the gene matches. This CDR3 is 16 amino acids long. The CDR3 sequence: CASSSRGAGGSDTQYF. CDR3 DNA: TGTGCCAGCAGCTCCAGAGGAGCGGGAGGATCGGATACGCAGTATTTT.

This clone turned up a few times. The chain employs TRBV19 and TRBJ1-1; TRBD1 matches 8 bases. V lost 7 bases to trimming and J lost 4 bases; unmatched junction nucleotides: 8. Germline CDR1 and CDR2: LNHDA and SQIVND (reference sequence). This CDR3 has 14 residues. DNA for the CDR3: TGTGCCAGTACCCCCGGACAGGGAGGCACTGAAGCTTTCTTT. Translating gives CASTPGQGGTEAFF.

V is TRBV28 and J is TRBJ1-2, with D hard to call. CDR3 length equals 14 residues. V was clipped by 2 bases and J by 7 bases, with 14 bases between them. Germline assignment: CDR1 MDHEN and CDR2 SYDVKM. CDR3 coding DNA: TGTGCCAGCAGTTTAGACTCCCCGGCGGGTGGCTACACCTTC. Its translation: CASSLDSPAGGYTF.

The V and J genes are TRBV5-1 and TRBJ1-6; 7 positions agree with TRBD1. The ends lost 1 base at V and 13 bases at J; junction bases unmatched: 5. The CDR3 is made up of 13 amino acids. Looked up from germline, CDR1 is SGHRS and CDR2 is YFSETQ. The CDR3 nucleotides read TGCGCCAGCAGCTTGAGCCAGGGGGATCCCCTCCACTTT. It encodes CASSLSQGDPLHF.

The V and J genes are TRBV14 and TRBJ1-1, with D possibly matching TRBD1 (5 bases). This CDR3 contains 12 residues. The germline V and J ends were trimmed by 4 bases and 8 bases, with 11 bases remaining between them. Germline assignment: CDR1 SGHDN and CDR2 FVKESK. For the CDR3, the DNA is TGTGCCAGCAGCCGTGGCTCAGGGGAAGCTTTCTTT. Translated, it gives CASSRGSGEAFF.

The CDR3 DNA is TGTGCCAGCAGTTACTCGACTAGCGGGAAAGAGCAGTACTTC. Translation: CASSYSTSGKEQYF. The genes are TRBV6-5 and TRBJ2-7, with 11 bases identical to TRBD2. Germline CDR1 MNHEY, CDR2 SVGAGI. The CDR3 runs 14 residues. V gave up 0 bases and J gave up 7 bases; unmatched junction bases: 2.

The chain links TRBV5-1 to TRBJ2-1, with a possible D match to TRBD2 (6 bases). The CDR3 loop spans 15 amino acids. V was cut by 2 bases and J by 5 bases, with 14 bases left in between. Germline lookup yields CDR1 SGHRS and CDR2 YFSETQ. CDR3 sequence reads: CASSLTSFLNNEQFF. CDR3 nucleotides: TGCGCCAGCAGCTTAACTAGCTTCCTTAACAATGAGCAGTTCTTC.

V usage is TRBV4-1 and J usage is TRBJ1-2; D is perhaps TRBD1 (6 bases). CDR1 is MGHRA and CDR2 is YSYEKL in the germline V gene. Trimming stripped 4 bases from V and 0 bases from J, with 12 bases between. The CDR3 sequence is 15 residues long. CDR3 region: CASSRQDSTNYGYTF. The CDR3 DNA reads TGCGCCAGCAGCCGCCAGGACAGTACTAACTATGGCTACACCTTC.

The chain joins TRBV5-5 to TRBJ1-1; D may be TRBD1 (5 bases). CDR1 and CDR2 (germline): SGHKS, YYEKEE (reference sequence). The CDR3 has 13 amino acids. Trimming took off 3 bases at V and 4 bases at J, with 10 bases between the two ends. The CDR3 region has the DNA TGTGCCAGCAGCTCTACAGGTCGCACTGAAGCTTTCTTT. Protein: CASSSTGRTEAFF.

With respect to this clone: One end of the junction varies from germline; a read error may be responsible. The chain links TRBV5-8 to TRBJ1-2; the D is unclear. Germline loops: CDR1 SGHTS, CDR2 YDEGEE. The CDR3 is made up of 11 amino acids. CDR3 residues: CASSLEGYRLF. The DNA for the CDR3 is TGTGCCAGCAGCTTGGAAGGGTACCGTCTTTTC.